This T cell receptor beta chain was profiled in a study of control samples from healthy donors and cancer patients. This table comes from immunoSEQ multiplex PCR, and its TCRdb copy is limited to in-frame clones, with some not included. The data contain 390,000 or so clones, around nine tenths of them singletons. CDR1 and CDR2 (germline): SGHRS, YFSETQ. This CDR3 spans 13 amino acids. The germline V and J ends were trimmed by 0 bases and 11 bases, with 14 bases remaining between them. The receptor was isolated from a man in his forties with head and neck cancer. Sequencing was done on a sample of PBMCs. This sequence joins TRBV5-1 and TRBJ1-2; D gene ambiguous. The DNA of the CDR3 is TGCGCCAGCAGCTTGGAGGGCAGGTCTTGGTACACCTTC. It yields the protein CASSLEGRSWYTF.